These 14 T cell receptor beta chains were all obtained from the same sample, sequenced in a study of T cells in Graves' hyperthyroidism and ophthalmopathy. The investigators amplified TCR beta CDR3 regions from RNA transcripts. HTBI primers were used for first-round RT-PCR of the TCR CDR3. TCRdb recomputed calls from the multiplex PCR reads with MiXCR, one row per CDR3 protein. The repertoire holds roughly 290,000 distinct CDR3 sequences, with about an eighth as singletons. The sequenced material came from blood. These receptors all come from a woman between 40 and 55 years old with Graves' hyperthyroidism.

This clonotype was found many times. The V and J genes are TRBV6-5 and TRBJ2-1, with 13 bases that match TRBD2. Trimming at V came to 0 bases and at J to 7 bases, leaving 15 bases not matched to a gene. Germline CDR1 is MNHEY and CDR2 is SVGAGI. There are 20 residues in the CDR3. The CDR3 region is CASSYSYPGLAGVRGNEQFF. Written as DNA, the CDR3 is TGTGCCAGCAGTTACTCGTACCCAGGACTAGCGGGAGTCAGGGGGAATGAGCAGTTCTTC.

This clonotype has a count of ten or more. This chain joins TRBV28 and TRBJ2-3, with 7 bases identical to TRBD2. Germline CDR1 MDHEN, CDR2 SYDVKM. The junction had 1 base not matched to a gene; V was cut back by 4 bases and J by 0 bases. The CDR3 covers 14 residues. This CDR3 is CASSSAGSTDTQYF. CDR3 bases: TGTGCCAGCAGTTCAGCGGGGAGCACAGATACGCAGTATTTT.

In regard to this clonotype: Being one base from a much bigger clone, this may be a read error. The DNA for the CDR3 is TGTGCCCGTAGGACGGCCGGGGGCCATCAGCCCCAGCATTTT. Its protein product is CARRTAGGHQPQHF. This rearrangement joins TRBV19 to TRBJ1-5; TRBD1 might be the D (6 bases). Germline loops: CDR1 LNHDA, CDR2 SQIVND (reference sequence). The CDR3 runs to 14 residues.

The V and J genes are TRBV18 and TRBJ2-7; D not certain. Germline lookup yields CDR1 KGHSH and CDR2 LQKENI. This CDR3 is built from 13 residues. V lost 3 bases and J lost 6, with 12 bases in between. The CDR3 loop is CASSPSPSREQYF. As DNA, the CDR3 is TGTGCCAGCTCACCTTCCCCAAGCCGCGAGCAGTACTTC.

Ten or more counts support this clonotype. V is TRBV11-2 and J is TRBJ1-1, with D possibly being TRBD1 (5 bases). CDR3 length: 15 residues. Germline CDR1 is SGHAT and CDR2 is FQNNGV. The ends were cut back, 6 bases at V and 1 base at J, with 15 bases in the middle. The CDR3 DNA follows: TGTGCCAGCAGAAAGCCGGGACGGGCGAACACTGAAGCTTTCTTT. Residues: CASRKPGRANTEAFF.

This clonotype was counted a few times. This chain connects TRBV10-2 to TRBJ1-6; no reliable D call. This CDR3 has 14 amino acids. CDR1 is WSHSY, CDR2 SAAADI, per germline. Trimming stripped 3 bases from V and 9 bases from J, with 12 bases between. The CDR3 sequence: CASSEPPRRSPLHF. The CDR3, as DNA: TGCGCCAGCAGTGAACCCCCCCGCCGTTCACCCCTCCACTTT.

V gene TRBV3-1 combines with J gene TRBJ2-1; unclear D gene. V gave up 4 bases and J gave up 6 bases, with 7 bases separating them. The CDR3 covers 12 residues. Looked up from germline, CDR1 is LGHDT and CDR2 is YNNKEL (reference sequence). CDR3 sequence reads: CASSLTLNEQFF. The CDR3 DNA reads as TGTGCCAGCAGCCTAACCCTCAATGAGCAGTTCTTC.

This clonotype was seen many times. The CDR3 is CSARIPGTYEQYF. DNA of the CDR3: TGCAGTGCTAGAATCCCAGGGACATACGAGCAGTACTTC. The rearrangement links TRBV20-1 to TRBJ2-7, with D possibly TRBD1 on 6 matching bases. V gave up 2 bases and J gave up 4 bases, with 12 bases separating them. Germline CDR1 DFQATT, CDR2 SNEGSKA (reference sequence). The CDR3 is 13 amino acids.

This clonotype has at least ten counts. This sequence joins TRBV2 and TRBJ1-2; 9 bases fit TRBD1. J was trimmed by 4 bases and V by 8 bases; bases with no gene match: 8. CDR1 and CDR2 (germline): SNHLY, FYNNEI. This CDR3 contains 14 residues. CDR3 region: CASAGTGSLYGYTF. The CDR3 nucleotides are TGTGCCAGCGCCGGGACAGGGAGTCTCTATGGCTACACCTTC.

The V and J genes are TRBV7-3 and TRBJ2-2, with D perhaps given as TRBD1 or TRBD2 (5 bases each). Per the germline V gene, CDR1 is SGHTA and CDR2 is FQGTGA. This CDR3 is 13 amino acids long. Trimming took 2 bases from V and 6 from J, leaving 7 bases between them. CDR3 sequence (DNA): TGTGCCAGCAGCTTAGTGGGACCCGGGGAGCTGTTTTTT. This gives the protein CASSLVGPGELFF. The whole variable domain, filled in from reference TRBV7-3 and TRBJ2-2, reads GAGVSQTPSNKVTEKGKYVELRCDPISGHTALYWYRQSLGQGPEFLIYFQGTGAADDSGLPNDRFFAVRPEGSVSTLKIQRTERGDSAVYLCASSLVGPGELFFGEGSRLTVL.

In this sample, this clonotype turned up a few times. The chain combines TRBV5-8 with TRBJ2-2, with D perhaps TRBD1 or TRBD2 (5 bases each). The germline gives CDR1 SGHTS, CDR2 YDEGEE. The germline V and J ends were trimmed by 5 bases and 5 bases, with 19 bases remaining between them. The CDR3 runs to 16 residues. The DNA for the CDR3 is TGTGCCAGCAGACTCGGGACCCGAGAGTTTACCGGGGAGCTGTTTTTT. Translating gives CASRLGTREFTGELFF.

The CDR3 nucleotides read TGTGCCAGCAGTGCCGCGGGAGTAGACGAGCAGTACTTC. Translating it yields CASSAAGVDEQYF. The V call is TRBV7-9, the J call TRBJ2-7; TRBD2 agrees at 7 bases. The germline V gene has CDR1 SEHNR and CDR2 FQNEAQ (reference sequence). The CDR3 covers 13 residues. With 6 bases clipped from V and 5 bases from J, the junction kept 7 bases outside the gene matches.

As regards this clonotype: A much larger clone differs by one base, so this may be a read error. The chain joins TRBV2 to TRBJ2-3, with 10 positions matching TRBD2. CDR3 length: 15 residues. The germline gives CDR1 SNHLY, CDR2 FYNNEI. CDR3 sequence: CASSVRAGGPDTRYF. The CDR3 DNA reads TGTGCCAGCAGTGTTCGAGCGGGAGGGCCAGATACGCGGTATTTT.

The chain carries TRBV28 and TRBJ2-1, with 8 bases that match TRBD1. CDR1 and CDR2 (germline): MDHEN, SYDVKM. The CDR3 has 15 residues. V shed 11 bases, J shed 10 bases, and the junction held 19 bases outside the gene matches. For the CDR3, the DNA is TGTGCCGGCACCAGGGTGGGACAGGCTGACCTGGAGCAGTTCTTC. This sequence encodes CAGTRVGQADLEQFF.